The 25 T cell receptor beta chains listed next were all sequenced from one sample in a study of Ad26.COV2.S vaccination and SARS-CoV-2 variants listed by TCRdb under 2021. The receptor library was made with the immunoSEQ multiplex PCR assay. As stored in TCRdb, this immuneACCESS dataset retains in-frame rearrangements with V and J assigned. A fraction of the clones does not appear; measured against another copy, unresolved V genes explain less than half of the discrepancy, and the remainder lacks a known reason. The sample data list 350,000 to 500,000 clones, and 90% of these were observed just once. About 4.1% of the sample comes from the top ten. Reading the label with the study, this specimen's treatment or condition is: some 19 received Ad26.COV2.S at low or high dose, single or two shots; several received placebo; per-sample allocation not given. For vaccine and placebo recipients, the sequenced repertoires came from samples collected on day 63 after the first injection.

This specimen was peripheral blood, taken in a trial of Ad26.COV2.S vaccine versus placebo. The source of these receptors is a person aged 18-60 years who received the Ad26.COV2.S COVID-19 vaccine or a placebo.

The chain combines TRBV6-1 with TRBJ1-1; D unclear. This CDR3 comprises 16 residues. Per germline, CDR1 MNHNS and CDR2 SASEGT. V gave up 1 base and J gave up 3 bases, with 15 bases separating them. CDR3 nucleotides: TGTGCCAGCAGTGAAGAGCATCACCTCTGGGACACTGAAGCTTTCTTT. Residues: CASSEEHHLWDTEAFF.

This chain connects TRBV7-3 to TRBJ2-7; 7 bases are a match to TRBD2. J was trimmed by 6 bases and V by 2 bases; bases with no gene match: 4. The length of the CDR3 is 13 residues. The germline V gene encodes CDR1 SGHTA and CDR2 FQGTGA. DNA of the CDR3: TGTGCCAGCAGCTTAGGAGGGAGGGGCGAGCAGTACTTC. Translated, it gives CASSLGGRGEQYF.

The gene calls are TRBV11-2 and TRBJ2-3; D call uncertain. The V gene's germline CDR1 is SGHAT and CDR2 FQNNGV. Trimming stripped 6 bases from V and 6 bases from J, with 13 bases between. This CDR3 spans 13 amino acids. The CDR3 here is CASSLGTRDTQYF. CDR3 DNA sequence: TGTGCCAGCAGTCTCGGCACGAGGGATACGCAGTATTTT.

The CDR3 spells CASSLVGRNIQYF. CDR3 DNA: TGTGCCAGCAGCTTAGTGGGCAGGAACATTCAGTACTTC. J is TRBJ2-4 and V is TRBV11-1; the D is unclear. Trimming left V 1 base short and J 7 bases short, with 8 bases between. This CDR3 comprises 13 residues. CDR1 and CDR2 (germline): SGHAT, FQDESV (reference sequence).

The chain carries TRBV9 and TRBJ1-1; 7 positions agree with TRBD1. Germline V gives CDR1 SGDLS, CDR2 YYNGEE. The ends lost 4 bases at V and 4 bases at J; junction bases unmatched: 10. This CDR3 comprises 15 residues. The DNA for the CDR3 is TGTGCCAGCAGCCTCGTACAGGGGTTCGGCACTGAAGCTTTCTTT. Its protein is CASSLVQGFGTEAFF.

The chain is built from TRBV27 and TRBJ2-1, with 9 bases that match TRBD2. The CDR3 is 16 amino acids. Looked up from germline, CDR1 is MNHEY and CDR2 is SMNVEV (reference sequence). V was clipped by 5 bases and J by 4 bases; unmatched bases: 9. Here the CDR3 DNA reads TGTGCCAGCAGTCCCGGCCGACTAGCGGAATACAATGAGCAGTTCTTC. Encoded protein: CASSPGRLAEYNEQFF.

As regards this clone: Other DNA variants within this sample encode the same CDR3. The chain couples TRBV5-1 to TRBJ2-7; no clear D. CDR1 and CDR2 (germline): SGHRS, YFSETQ. Trimming removed 1 base from V and 0 bases from J, with 8 bases in between. The CDR3 loop spans 14 amino acids. In nucleotides, the CDR3 is TGCGCCAGCAGCTTGTTCCAAAGCTCCTACGAGCAGTACTTC. Protein product: CASSLFQSSYEQYF.

This chain connects TRBV4-1 to TRBJ2-7, with 7 bases fitting TRBD2. CDR1 and CDR2 (germline): MGHRA, YSYEKL. The length of the CDR3 is 13 residues. J was trimmed by 5 bases and V by 4 bases; bases with no gene match: 5. The CDR3 bases are TGCGCCAGCAGCCTTGGACTAGTCGACGAGCAGTACTTC. It is translated as CASSLGLVDEQYF.

The rearrangement uses TRBV7-6 and TRBJ2-7, with no clear D. The CDR3 has 11 amino acids. Germline CDR1 reads SGHVS; CDR2 reads FNYEAQ. Trimming removed 5 bases from V and 0 bases from J, with 2 bases in between. CDR3: CASSDSYEQYF. The CDR3 bases are TGTGCCAGCAGCGACTCCTACGAGCAGTACTTC. Complete variable domain (other parts from reference TRBV7-6 and TRBJ2-7): GAGVSQSPRYKVTKRGQDVALRCDPISGHVSLYWYRQALGQGPEFLTYFNYEAQQDKSGLPNDRFSAERPEGSISTLTIQRTEQRDSAMYRCASSDSYEQYFGPGTRLTVT.

The V gene is TRBV7-9, the J gene TRBJ2-1; a possible D gene is TRBD1 (5 bases). The germline CDR1 and CDR2 sequences are SEHNR and FQNEAQ (reference sequence). CDR3 size: 12 residues. Trimming removed 5 bases from V and 10 bases from J, with 12 bases in between. The CDR3, as DNA: TGTGCCAGCAGCCGAACAGGCAGGGAGCAGTTCTTC. Its translation is CASSRTGREQFF.

The sample holds a few counts of this clone. The V and J genes are TRBV27 and TRBJ1-5; weak D call: TRBD1 (5 bases). The CDR3 loop spans 16 amino acids. The germline V gene has CDR1 MNHEY and CDR2 SMNVEV (reference sequence). Trimming pared 0 bases from V and 6 bases from J, leaving 15 bases between. The CDR3 protein is CASSLSGDGRLQPQHF. Written as DNA, the CDR3 is TGTGCCAGCAGTTTATCGGGGGATGGACGGCTTCAGCCCCAGCATTTT.

The chain couples TRBV28 to TRBJ2-1; TRBD2 is a possible D gene (5 bases). V lost 10 bases and J lost 7, with 20 bases in between. Looked up from germline, CDR1 is MDHEN and CDR2 is SYDVKM. The CDR3 runs 14 residues. CDR3 protein: CATHKVLATNEQFF. CDR3 coding DNA: TGTGCCACCCACAAAGTCCTAGCAACGAATGAGCAGTTCTTC.

This chain connects TRBV6-1 to TRBJ2-2; the match to TRBD2 covers 8 bases. CDR1 is MNHNS, CDR2 SASEGT, per germline. This CDR3 spans 17 amino acids. J gave up 5 bases and V 4 bases, and 12 bases lay outside the gene matches. CDR3 protein: CASSGRVLAATTGELFF. Here the CDR3 DNA reads TGTGCCAGCAGTGGGCGGGTACTAGCGGCGACGACCGGGGAGCTGTTTTTT.

The chain carries TRBV10-3 and TRBJ2-7, with 7 bases lining up with TRBD2. CDR1 ENHRY and CDR2 SYGVKD come from the germline V gene. V lost 10 bases and J lost 7; bases outside the gene matches: 7. This CDR3 is 11 amino acids long. The CDR3 protein is CATSRGVEQYF. DNA of the CDR3: TGTGCCACCAGCCGGGGGGTGGAGCAGTACTTC.

The rearrangement joins TRBV12-3 or TRBV12-4 to TRBJ2-3, with D possibly being TRBD1 (6 bases). Trimming removed 6 bases from V and 6 bases from J, with 13 bases in between. The CDR3 covers 13 residues. The CDR3 region has the DNA TGTGCCAGCAGACAGGGTGGCGGGGATACGCAGTATTTT. Its protein is CASRQGGGDTQYF.

V and J are TRBV7-2 and TRBJ2-7, with D perhaps matching TRBD1 (6 bases). The CDR3 length is 14 residues. The germline gives CDR1 SGHTA, CDR2 FQGNSA. Trimming removed 4 bases at V and 0 bases at J, with 10 bases between. This CDR3 reads CASSYLDSSYEQYF. The CDR3 DNA follows: TGTGCCAGCAGCTACCTGGACAGCTCCTACGAGCAGTACTTC.

The gene calls are TRBV11-2 and TRBJ2-7, with 9 positions matching TRBD1. The germline V gene encodes CDR1 SGHAT and CDR2 FQNNGV. J was trimmed by 2 bases and V by 4 bases; bases with no gene match: 9. CDR3 length equals 16 residues. The CDR3 nucleotides read TGTGCCAGCAGCTGGATGTCCGGGACAGGGACCTACGAGCAGTACTTC. Translated: CASSWMSGTGTYEQYF.

This clone has a handful of counts. The chain couples TRBV6-2 or TRBV6-3 to TRBJ1-1; D is undetermined. Between the trimmed V and J ends, which lost 6 bases and 6 bases, there was a span of 11 bases. This CDR3 comprises 12 residues. The germline gives CDR1 MNHEY, CDR2 SVGEGT. In nucleotides, the CDR3 is TGTGCCAGCAGCAACGCGGGTGCTGAAGCTTTCTTT. It codes for CASSNAGAEAFF.

V gene TRBV14 combines with J gene TRBJ2-5; D is ambiguous. V shed 1 base and J shed 2 bases, with 11 bases lying between them. Germline CDR1 and CDR2: SGHDN and FVKESK. The CDR3 is made up of 15 amino acids. The CDR3 protein is CASSQGVLPQETQYF. The CDR3 DNA reads TGTGCCAGCAGCCAAGGGGTCTTACCTCAAGAGACCCAGTACTTC.

The chain uses TRBV7-2 and TRBJ1-6; tentatively, D is TRBD1 (6 bases). The CDR3 is 18 amino acids. Germline CDR1 reads SGHTA; CDR2 reads FQGNSA. V was cut by 5 bases and J by 0 bases, with 17 bases left in between. As DNA, the CDR3 is TGTGCCAGCAGCACATACGCGACAGGCAGCTCCTATAATTCACCCCTCCACTTT. Residues: CASSTYATGSSYNSPLHF.

The chain joins TRBV27 to TRBJ2-5, with a tentative D call TRBD1 (6 bases). Germline-derived CDR1 and CDR2 are MNHEY and SMNVEV (reference sequence). V lost 3 bases, J lost 0 bases, and 11 bases lay in between. This CDR3 is built from 15 residues. This CDR3 is CASSFGDTYQETQYF. CDR3 sequence (DNA): TGTGCCAGCAGTTTCGGGGACACTTACCAAGAGACCCAGTACTTC.

This clone was recorded only once. The J gene is TRBJ2-3, the V gene TRBV27; 7 bases align to TRBD2. The CDR3 sequence is 15 residues long. From germline, CDR1 is MNHEY and CDR2 SMNVEV (reference sequence). The V segment lost 5 bases and the J segment 1 base; nucleotides outside the gene matches: 6. The CDR3 nucleotides read TGTGCCAGCAGTATCTTACGGGAGGGCACAGATACGCAGTATTTT. As protein: CASSILREGTDTQYF.

This clone was seen just once. The rearrangement joins TRBV5-4 to TRBJ2-7; D is possibly TRBD2 (5 bases). This CDR3 has 13 residues. Germline CDR1 and CDR2: SGHNT and YYREEE (reference sequence). V was shortened by 3 bases and J by 4 bases, with 11 bases between the two germline ends. In DNA form, the CDR3 reads TGTGCCAGCAGCTCCCATCCGGGGTACGAGCAGTACTTC. Protein product: CASSSHPGYEQYF. Filled out from reference TRBV5-4 and TRBJ2-7, the complete variable domain reads ETGVTQSPTHLIKTRGQQVTLRCSSQSGHNTVSWYQQALGQGPQFIFQYYREEENGRGNFPPRFSGLQFPNYSSELNVNALELDDSALYLCASSSHPGYEQYFGPGTRLTVT.

The chain employs TRBV3-1 (or the pseudogene TRBV3-2) and TRBJ1-5; 8 bases are a match to TRBD1. The CDR3 runs to 21 residues. Looked up from germline, CDR1 is LGHDT and CDR2 is YNNKEL (reference sequence). V dropped 4 bases and J dropped 6; count of bases not matched to a gene: 26. This chain's CDR3 is CASSPPGEAGGGLALSQPQHF. The CDR3 bases are TGTGCCAGCAGCCCTCCTGGGGAGGCAGGGGGCGGTTTAGCTCTAAGTCAGCCCCAGCATTTT.

The chain recombines TRBV9 with TRBJ2-7, with 8 bases aligning to TRBD1. This CDR3 has 14 residues. Trimming removed 4 bases from V and 4 bases from J; junction bases left unmatched: 7. In germline, CDR1 is SGDLS, CDR2 YYNGEE. DNA of the CDR3: TGTGCCAGCAGCCCAAGGACAGGGTTTTACGAGCAGTACTTC. Translating it yields CASSPRTGFYEQYF.